This record looks at one T cell receptor beta chain sequence and its context. Its antigen is currently not known. No much larger clone is present one base from it, and per-base qualities are unavailable. The sample originates from a study of T cell responses to AZD1222 COVID-19 vaccine (dated by TCRdb to about 2021). About the study as a whole: A total of about 250 trial participants underwent TCR sequencing, of whom approximately 200 had received two doses of AZD1222 and approximately 26 had received two doses of the MenACWY control vaccine. Enrollment into the trials was organized by age into subgroups of 18-55, 56-69 and 70-plus years, and those subgroups contained 148, 28 and 57 TCR-sequenced participants, respectively. Broader findings and caveats from the paper: Conclusions about previously exposed vaccinees were limited because only 5 or 6 AZD1222 recipients were SARS-CoV-2 seropositive at baseline. A significant rise in spike-specific TCR breadth and depth was observed after two AZD1222 doses relative to day 0 and relative to MenACWY recipients. No day 14 peak-response samples were available, so repertoires were characterized only after the peak T cell response. The 56-69-year group was small, and its depth increase did not reach significance, likely because of low power. Participants were mostly white British and included more females than males, and it was suggested by the authors that clonal diversity may have been underestimated. Nearly half of unique spike-specific TCRs reportedly recognized epitopes outside regions mutated in the B.1.351 and B.1.1.7 variants. The vaccine-associated CD4 TCRs covered the entire spike protein, and the dominant responses fell in regions 160-218 and 743-854.

Per the publication, the time point label means: about 28 days (+/-7) after the second vaccine dose. AZD1222 recipients whose second dose came at about 4 weeks and those whose second dose came at about 12 weeks were combined into one group, since spike-specific TCR depth and breadth did not differ between the two schedules. The vaccinee samples were drawn from two UK trials, COV001 and COV002, one of which was a single-blind randomized controlled phase 2/3 trial testing AZD1222 (ChAdOx1 nCoV-19) in healthy adults. For TCRbeta chain sequencing, PBMC samples from trial participants were taken at day 0 and at day 28 after the second dose. Trimmed from V: 8 bases; trimmed from J: 4 bases; junction bases lacking a gene match: 1. From cysteine to phenylalanine, the CDR3 is 12 amino acids long. The entry retains the CDR3 DNA only, 36 bases that are in frame from base 1. For CDR1 and CDR2, the germline V gene lists SNHLY and FYNNEI.

The CDR3 regions of human TCRbeta chains were analyzed by immunosequencing. On the authors' methods: TCRs in the repertoires were compared against a reference library of SARS-CoV-2-specific TCRs that had been generated with the MIRA antigen-specificity platform. Breadth meant the fraction of unique TCRs that were SARS-CoV-2-associated, whereas depth meant the fraction of total T cells that were SARS-CoV-2-associated. Using the MIRA data, each spike-specific TCR was assigned both to the spike region to which the TCR was reactive and to a CD4 or CD8 class. Log10-transformed breadth and depth values were compared by one-way ANOVA with Sidak's multiple comparisons tests. TCRdb carries this immuneACCESS record with in-frame sequences only. Its versions omit some clonotypes, under half of them owing to an unresolved V gene in the studies checked, with the rest unexplained. V, J and clone size reflect that table, while D and trimming were determined from the DNA. Across this sample there are 100,000 to 150,000 clones, with around 89% seen only once. The leading ten clones occupy about 7.4% of the sample.

The sample in question was peripheral blood, obtained 28 days after the second AZD1222 dose. The V and J segments used are TRBV2 and TRBJ2-7; TRBD2 lines up with 11 middle nucleotides. The TCR comes from an adult who received the AZD1222 COVID-19 vaccine. The CDR3 loop reads CASRLAGYEQYF. In nucleotides, the sequence is TGTGCCAGCCGACTAGCGGGGTACGAGCAGTACTTC. The CDR3 plus the reference TRBV2 and TRBJ2-7 genes for the other parts give the full variable domain: EPEVTQTPSHQVTQMGQEVILRCVPISNHLYFYWYRQILGQKVEFLVSFYNNEISEKSEIFDDQFSVERPDGSNFTLKIRSTKLEDSAMYFCASRLAGYEQYFGPGTRLTVT.